This T cell receptor (beta chain) was captured in a study of blood T cell repertoires in COVID-19. Per the germline V gene, CDR1 is WNHNN and CDR2 is SYGVQD (reference sequence). The CDR3 is 15 residues long. The ends lost 6 bases at V and 2 bases at J; junction bases unmatched: 4. Produced via immunoSEQ multiplex PCR; TCRdb's table is partial and in-frame only. The data hold under 130,000 clones, with approximately 90% observed a single time. Material: peripheral blood. The chain employs TRBV10-1 and TRBJ2-3, with TRBD2 matching over 11 bases. The source is a woman older than 75 in a cohort sampled during active COVID-19. The CDR3 DNA reads TGCGCCAGCAGGCCGGGACTAGCGGCCACAGATACGCAGTATTTT. This sequence encodes CASRPGLAATDTQYF.